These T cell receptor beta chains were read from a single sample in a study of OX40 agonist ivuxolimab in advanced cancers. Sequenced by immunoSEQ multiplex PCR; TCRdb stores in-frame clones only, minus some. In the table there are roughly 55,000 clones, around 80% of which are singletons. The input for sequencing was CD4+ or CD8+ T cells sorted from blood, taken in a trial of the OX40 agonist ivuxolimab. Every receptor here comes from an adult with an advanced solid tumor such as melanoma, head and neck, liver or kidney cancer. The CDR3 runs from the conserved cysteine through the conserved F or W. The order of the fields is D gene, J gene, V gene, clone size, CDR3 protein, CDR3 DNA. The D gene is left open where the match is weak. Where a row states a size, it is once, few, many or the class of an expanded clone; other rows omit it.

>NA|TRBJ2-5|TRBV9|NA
CASSVGVHPQETQYF
TGTGCCAGCAGCGTAGGTGTCCACCCCCAAGAGACCCAGTACTTC
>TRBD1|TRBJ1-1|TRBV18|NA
CASSPLRSRDRRNTEAFF
TGTGCCAGCTCACCTCTTAGGAGCCGGGACAGGCGGAACACTGAAGCTTTCTTT
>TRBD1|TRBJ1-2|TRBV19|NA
CASSIDRMGQLSYGYTF
TGTGCCAGTAGTATAGATCGTATGGGACAGCTATCGTATGGCTACACCTTC
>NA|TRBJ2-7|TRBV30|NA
CAWSRQLSSYEQYF
TGTGCCTGGAGTAGACAGTTAAGCTCCTACGAGCAGTACTTC
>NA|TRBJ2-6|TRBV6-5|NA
CASSYQGLTGANVLTF
TGTGCCAGCAGTTACCAGGGGTTAACTGGGGCCAACGTCCTGACTTTC
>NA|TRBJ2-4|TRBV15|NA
CATSTPGLGNIQYF
TGTGCCACCAGCACCCCAGGGTTGGGAAACATTCAGTACTTC
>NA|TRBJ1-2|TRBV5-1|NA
CASSPEEGRGGYTF
TGCGCCAGCAGCCCGGAGGAGGGGAGAGGAGGCTACACCTTC
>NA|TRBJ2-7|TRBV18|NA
CASSPPEGGGTREQYF
TGTGCCAGCTCACCACCGGAAGGGGGAGGAACCCGCGAGCAGTACTTC
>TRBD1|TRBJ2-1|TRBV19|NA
CASSRGGQLYNEQFF
TGTGCCAGTAGTAGAGGGGGACAGCTATACAATGAGCAGTTCTTC
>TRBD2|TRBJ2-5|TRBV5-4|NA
CASSPGSGTRRETQYF
TGTGCCAGCAGCCCAGGGTCCGGGACTAGGAGAGAGACCCAGTACTTC
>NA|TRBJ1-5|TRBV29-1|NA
CSVRQDSYQPQHF
TGCAGCGTTCGACAGGATTCTTATCAGCCCCAGCATTTT
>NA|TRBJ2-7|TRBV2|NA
CASSRNRDHEQYF
TGTGCCAGCAGCCGGAATCGGGACCACGAGCAGTACTTC
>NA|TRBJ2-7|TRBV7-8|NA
CASSLAPDETYEQYF
TGTGCCAGCAGCTTAGCCCCGGACGAGACCTACGAGCAGTACTTC
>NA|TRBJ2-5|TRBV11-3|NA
CASSLVSQETQYF
TGTGCCAGCAGCTTAGTGTCTCAGGAGACCCAGTACTTC
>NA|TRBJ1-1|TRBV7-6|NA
CASSLTEGGGFGAFF
TGTGCCAGCAGCTTAACCGAGGGCGGGGGATTTGGGGCTTTCTTT
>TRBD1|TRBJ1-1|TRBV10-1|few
CASRPGPTGTEAFF
TGCGCCAGCCGCCCGGGACCGACAGGGACTGAAGCTTTCTTT
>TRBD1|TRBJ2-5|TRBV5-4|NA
CASSSGLYGTGQETQYF
TGTGCCAGCAGCTCAGGGCTATACGGGACAGGACAAGAGACCCAGTACTTC
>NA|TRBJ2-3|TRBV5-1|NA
CASSDVYRRGTGADTQYF
TGCGCCAGCAGCGACGTCTACCGCAGGGGAACAGGAGCAGATACGCAGTATTTT
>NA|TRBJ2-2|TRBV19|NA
CASRRQGYTGELFF
TGTGCCAGTAGGCGGCAGGGCTACACCGGGGAGCTGTTTTTT
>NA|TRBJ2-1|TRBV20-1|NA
CSATLVNEQFF
TGCAGTGCTACACTAGTCAATGAGCAGTTCTTC
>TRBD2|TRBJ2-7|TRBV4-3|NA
CASSFRTSGVTYEQYF
TGCGCCAGCAGCTTTCGGACTAGCGGGGTCACCTACGAGCAGTACTTC
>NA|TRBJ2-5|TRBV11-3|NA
CASSPGGPRGEAQYF
TGTGCCAGCAGCCCGGGGGGCCCGCGCGGGGAGGCCCAGTACTTC
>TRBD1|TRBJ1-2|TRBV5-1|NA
CASSPGQGYYGYTF
TGCGCCAGCAGCCCGGGACAGGGCTACTATGGCTACACCTTC
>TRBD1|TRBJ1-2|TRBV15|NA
CATSRGNRGHYGYIRGYTF
TGTGCCACCAGCAGGGGGAACAGGGGACACTATGGCTACATTAGGGGCTACACCTTC
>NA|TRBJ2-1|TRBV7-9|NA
CASSTARVAAGNEQFF
TGTGCCAGCAGTACGGCGCGAGTTGCGGCCGGCAATGAGCAGTTCTTC
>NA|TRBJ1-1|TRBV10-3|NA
CAISETAGNTEAFF
TGTGCCATCAGTGAGACAGCGGGAAACACTGAAGCTTTCTTT
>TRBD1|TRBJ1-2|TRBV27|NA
CASSGQGSTNYGYTF
TGTGCCAGCAGCGGACAGGGATCTACTAACTATGGCTACACCTTC
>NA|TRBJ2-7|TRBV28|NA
CASSLYGPYEQYF
TGTGCCAGCAGTTTATATGGGCCCTACGAGCAGTACTTC
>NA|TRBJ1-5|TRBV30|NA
CAWSSHVDRPQHF
TGTGCCTGGAGTAGCCACGTCGATAGGCCCCAGCATTTT
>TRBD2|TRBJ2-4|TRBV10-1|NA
CASSLAGEENIQYF
TGCGCCAGCAGTCTAGCGGGAGAAGAAAACATTCAGTACTTC